These T cell receptor beta chains were read from a single sample in a study of cytomegalovirus exposure and HLA in healthy donors. Assay: immunoSEQ multiplex PCR; the TCRdb copy retains only in-frame clones and omits some. The sample holds roughly 160,000 clones, approximately 88% seen once. The sequencing input was PBMCs. The receptors were sampled from a boy between 2 and 10 years old in good health and CMV-seronegative. Each CDR3 is given with its conserved first and last residue. D genes are given only for firm matches. Where a row states a size, it is once, few, many or the class of an expanded clone; other rows omit it.

j_gene	v_gene	abundance	d_gene	CDR3aa	CDR3nt
TRBJ2-7	TRBV13	NA	NA	CASSSRLSYEQYF	TGTGCCAGCAGCTCCCGTCTCTCCTACGAGCAGTACTTC
TRBJ2-3	TRBV27	NA	NA	CASRGAAFVTQYF	TGTGCCAGCAGGGGGGCAGCCTTTGTTACGCAGTATTTT
TRBJ1-2	TRBV5-4	NA	TRBD1	CASRNTGGSSYTF	TGTGCCAGCAGAAATACAGGGGGCTCAAGCTACACCTTC
TRBJ2-1	TRBV27	NA	NA	CASSPTRGSYNEQFF	TGTGCCAGCAGTCCTACTAGAGGCTCCTACAATGAGCAGTTCTTC
TRBJ2-3	TRBV14	NA	TRBD2	CASSYQLAGTDTQYF	TGTGCCAGCAGCTATCAACTAGCGGGTACAGATACGCAGTATTTT
TRBJ2-5	TRBV11-1	NA	NA	CASSLNKETQYF	TGTGCCAGCAGCTTAAATAAAGAGACCCAGTACTTC
TRBJ1-6	TRBV15	NA	NA	CATSRGAAGYNSPLHF	TGTGCCACCAGCAGAGGGGCGGCGGGTTATAATTCACCCCTCCACTTT
TRBJ1-5	TRBV5-1	NA	NA	CASRGRGNGNQPQHF	TGCGCCAGCAGGGGTAGGGGCAATGGCAATCAGCCCCAGCATTTT
TRBJ1-6	TRBV5-4	NA	TRBD1	CASGGTGGGSPLHF	TGTGCCAGCGGGGGGACAGGGGGCGGTTCACCCCTCCACTTT
TRBJ1-2	TRBV6-5	NA	NA	CASSYGGGWVGYTF	TGTGCCAGCAGTTACGGGGGGGGGTGGGTGGGCTACACCTTC
TRBJ2-1	TRBV27	NA	NA	CASGDPGTRMYNEQFF	TGTGCCAGCGGGGACCCCGGGACTCGTATGTACAATGAGCAGTTCTTC
TRBJ2-5	TRBV7-9	NA	TRBD1	CASSPGTVPYPQETQYF	TGTGCCAGCAGCCCCGGGACAGTCCCGTACCCACAAGAGACCCAGTACTTC
TRBJ1-4	TRBV9	NA	TRBD1	CASSAGTGKNEKLFF	TGTGCCAGCAGCGCCGGGACAGGGAAGAATGAAAAACTGTTTTTT
TRBJ2-5	TRBV5-4	once	TRBD1	CASSLIPGQSLEETQYF	TGTGCCAGCAGCTTAATCCCGGGACAGTCCCTGGAGGAGACCCAGTACTTC
TRBJ1-5	TRBV18	once	TRBD1	CASSPGQGNQPQHF	TGTGCCAGCTCACCGGGACAGGGGAATCAGCCCCAGCATTTT
TRBJ1-2	TRBV19	NA	NA	CASSIGSGDGYTF	TGTGCCAGTAGTATAGGGTCAGGGGATGGCTACACCTTC
TRBJ1-1	TRBV19	NA	NA	CASSRQKKTEAFF	TGTGCCAGTAGTAGACAGAAGAAGACTGAAGCTTTCTTT